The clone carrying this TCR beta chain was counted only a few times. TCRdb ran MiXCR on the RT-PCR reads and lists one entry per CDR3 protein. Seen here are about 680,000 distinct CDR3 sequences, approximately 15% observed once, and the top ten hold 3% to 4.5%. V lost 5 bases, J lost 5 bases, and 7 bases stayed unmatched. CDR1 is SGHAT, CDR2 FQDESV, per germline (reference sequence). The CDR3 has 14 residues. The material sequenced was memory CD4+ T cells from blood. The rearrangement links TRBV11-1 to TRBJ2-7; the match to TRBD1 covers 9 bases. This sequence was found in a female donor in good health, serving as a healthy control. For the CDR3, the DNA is TGTGCCAGCAGCACCCGGGACAGGGACCACGAGCAGTACTTC. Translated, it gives CASSTRDRDHEQYF.